This entry describes one TCR beta chain. No antigen is known for it. One end of the junction varies from germline; a read error may be responsible. Other nucleotide sequences from this sample produce the same CDR3. The CDR3 length is 13 residues. Germline-derived CDR1 and CDR2 are SSHAT and FNYEAQ (reference sequence). It was version v3.0 of the immunoSEQ assay that was run at survey level. Each sample had sequencing targeting roughly 35,000-50,000 T-cell genomes. The assay was immunoSEQ multiplex PCR, and TCRdb's table has in-frame clones only and misses some. Counted here are under 20,000 clones, around four fifths occurring once; the ten biggest clones make up about 16%. The entry originates in a study of long-term antiretroviral therapy in people with HIV. General study points: The blood, collected between the mid-2000s and the late 2010s, was possibly taken under older ART regimens. HIV repertoire CDR3 lengths ranged less widely than those of controls. Across all time points, the repertoire was dominated by clones that expanded before ART.

The sample in question was unsorted PBMCs, obtained roughly 2.2 years before starting antiretroviral therapy. The J gene is TRBJ2-2, the V gene TRBV7-7; D not resolved. The receptor was derived from a young man with HIV. CDR3 amino acids: CASSPKVTGELFF. CDR3 coding DNA: TGTGCTAGCAGCCCCAAGGTGACCGGGGAGCTGTTTTTT.